The following is a TCR beta chain sequence with its context. Study processing details: Researchers report that nucleated cell counts were estimated from reference gene primer amplification. Measured with immunoSEQ multiplex PCR; TCRdb has only the in-frame clones, and not every one. That table gives V, J and clone size, and the DNA gave D and trimming. The table includes about 230,000 clones, over 80% detected once. The sample originates from a study of blood T cell repertoires in COVID-19. The wider study: The origin of the acute and convalescent COVID-19 samples was the United States, Italy and Spain. The analysed material was cDNA or gDNA that came from T cells, B-cell-depleted T cells, or PBMCs.

The CDR3 contains 15 residues. Germline V gene data show CDR1 as MNHEY and CDR2 as SMNVEV (reference sequence). V was pared by 3 bases and J by 4 bases, with 15 bases between. The V gene is TRBV27, the J gene TRBJ1-2, with D perhaps matching TRBD1 (5 bases). This TCR was recovered from a woman aged 70 to 79 with active or convalescent COVID-19. Source material: peripheral blood. The CDR3 sequence is CASSLYGEGLYGYTF. In DNA form, the CDR3 reads TGTGCCAGCAGTTTGTATGGGGAGGGACTCTATGGCTACACCTTC.